The 28 T cell receptor beta chains listed next were all sequenced from one sample in a study of type 1 and type 2 diabetes patients (dated by TCRdb to 2015 to 2016). TCRdb shows the sequencer as Illumina MiSeq. Genomic DNA from sorted T cell subsets was used as template for TCRbeta CDR3 amplification. The TCRbeta CDR3 region was amplified by multiplex PCR with 30 forward and 13 reverse primers. Using fastp trimming at Q25 and MiXCR clonotype assembly, TCRdb reanalyzed the public sequencing data and kept in-frame beta chains. Every CDR3 protein is listed once, alongside the most common genes and DNA of its rows. For this sample there are fewer than 300,000 distinct CDR3 sequences; roughly 50% appear just once. Jointly, the top ten make up roughly 15% of the sample. Sequencing input: peripheral blood mononuclear cells (PBMCs). All receptors derive from a man younger than 35 with type 2 diabetes.

This clonotype was counted a few times. The chain links TRBV19 to TRBJ1-2; 8 bases align to TRBD1. J lost 8 bases, V lost 5 bases, and 7 bases had no gene match. CDR1 and CDR2 (germline): LNHDA, SQIVND (reference sequence). The CDR3 length is 13 residues. The CDR3 loop reads CASSPQGARGYTF. The CDR3 bases are TGTGCCAGTAGTCCCCAGGGGGCAAGGGGCTACACCTTC.

V is TRBV29-1 and J is TRBJ2-1, with a weak D call TRBD2 (6 bases). The CDR3 contains 14 residues. V shed 3 bases and J shed 3 bases, with 12 bases lying between them. Germline V gene data show CDR1 as SQVTM and CDR2 as ANQGSEA. In DNA, the CDR3 is TGCAGCGTTGATCGTGGGACTCGCTACAATGAGCAGTTCTTC. Translation gives CSVDRGTRYNEQFF.

This clonotype was seen a few times. This rearrangement joins TRBV7-8 to TRBJ2-5; 10 nucleotides align to TRBD2. J was trimmed by 3 bases and V by 0 bases; bases with no gene match: 7. CDR3 length: 17 amino acids. Germline-derived CDR1 and CDR2 are SGHVS and FQNEAQ. CDR3 region: CASSLARLAGDKETQYF. In DNA form, the CDR3 reads TGTGCCAGCAGCTTAGCGCGCCTAGCGGGGGACAAAGAGACCCAGTACTTC.

This chain connects TRBV7-2 to TRBJ1-4; perhaps TRBD1 as D (5 bases). Germline CDR1 SGHTA, CDR2 FQGNSA. The length of the CDR3 is 15 residues. V was pared by 5 bases and J by 7 bases, with 17 bases between. CDR3 region: CASSQTGTVGEKLFF. For the CDR3, the DNA is TGTGCCAGCAGCCAAACTGGGACTGTCGGTGAAAAACTGTTTTTT.

This clonotype appeared a few times. At one boundary the junction diverges from the germline segment, which might be a read error. This chain connects TRBV6-6 to TRBJ2-3, with D uncertain. Germline V CDR1 and CDR2: MNHNY, SVGAGI (reference sequence). CDR3 size: 14 residues. CDR3 amino acids: CASSVSRSTDTQYF. The CDR3 DNA sequence: TGTGCTAGCAGTGTATCCCGGAGCACAGATACGCAGTATTTT.

V is TRBV12-3 or TRBV12-4 and J is TRBJ1-1; TRBD1 might be the D (6 bases). CDR3 size: 17 residues. Trimming pared 7 bases from V and 6 bases from J, leaving 27 bases between. The CDR3 coding sequence is TGTGCCAGCAACGCTTACAGGGAATTCAAGATGTTCGCTGAAGCTTTCTTT. Amino acids: CASNAYREFKMFAEAFF.

The chain joins TRBV9 to TRBJ2-3, with unresolved D. V lost 0 bases, J lost 5 bases, and 7 bases lay in between. The CDR3 is 13 residues long. Germline V gene lookup returns CDR1 SGDLS and CDR2 YYNGEE. The CDR3 DNA is TGTGCCAGCAGCGTAGAGGTGTTAGATACGCAGTATTTT. Encoded protein: CASSVEVLDTQYF.

The chain links TRBV4-1 to TRBJ2-5; 9 nucleotides align to TRBD1. Germline V gene sequence: CDR1 MGHRA, CDR2 YSYEKL. Trimming removed 4 bases from V and 1 base from J; junction bases left unmatched: 4. There are 15 residues in the CDR3. The CDR3 nucleotides are TGCGCCAGCAGCCCGCACAGGGGGCGCCAAGAGACCCAGTACTTC. Translating gives CASSPHRGRQETQYF.

The J gene is TRBJ1-5, the V gene TRBV4-1; 11 nucleotides agree with TRBD1. CDR3 length: 14 residues. V lost 5 bases and J lost 6; bases outside the gene matches: 3. In germline, CDR1 is MGHRA, CDR2 YSYEKL. This CDR3 is CASSEDRGLQPQHF. The DNA for the CDR3 is TGCGCCAGCAGCGAGGACAGGGGGCTTCAGCCCCAGCATTTT.

The chain links TRBV11-3 to TRBJ2-3; 12 bases align to TRBD2. After removal of 4 bases from V and 5 bases from J, the junction contained 1 base not matched to a gene. This CDR3 has 14 amino acids. Germline CDR1 and CDR2: SGHNT and YENEEA. CDR3 sequence (DNA): TGTGCCAGCAGCTCACTAGCGGGAGGAGATACGCAGTATTTT. Protein: CASSSLAGGDTQYF.

The V gene is TRBV7-8, the J gene TRBJ1-1; D perhaps matches TRBD1 (5 bases). Germline V gives CDR1 SGHVS, CDR2 FQNEAQ. Trimming shortened V by 5 bases and J by 4 bases, and 11 bases separated the two germline ends. The CDR3 totals 13 residues. In nucleotides, the CDR3 is TGTGCCAGCAGCGAGGGGTGGAGCACTGAAGCTTTCTTT. Its translation is CASSEGWSTEAFF.

This clonotype was observed at least ten times. This chain links TRBV30 with TRBJ2-7, with 11 bases fitting TRBD2. This CDR3 spans 17 amino acids. Germline-derived CDR1 and CDR2 are GTSNPN and SVGIG (reference sequence). J was trimmed by 2 bases and V by 5 bases; bases with no gene match: 14. The CDR3: CAWVPFLTSGVPYEQYF. CDR3 in DNA: TGTGCCTGGGTACCCTTCTTGACTAGCGGGGTTCCCTACGAGCAGTACTTC.

The chain combines TRBV12-3 or TRBV12-4 with TRBJ2-1, with TRBD2 as a possible D gene (5 bases). With 3 bases removed from V and 6 bases from J, the gap between germline ends came to 18 bases. There are 16 residues in the CDR3. The CDR3 loop reads CASSFSLSGKANEQFF. CDR3 nucleotide sequence: TGTGCCAGCAGTTTCTCCCTTTCGGGGAAAGCCAATGAGCAGTTCTTC.

Note on this clonotype: One junction end disagrees with the germline gene, perhaps due to a read error. The rearrangement uses TRBV19 and TRBJ2-7; TRBD1 aligns across 9 bases. CDR1 is LNHDA and CDR2 is SQIVND in the germline V gene (reference sequence). CDR3 size: 16 residues. In DNA, the CDR3 is TGTGCCAGTAGTATTCGGCCCGGGACAGGGTCCTCCGAGCAGTACTTC. This gives the protein CASSIRPGTGSSEQYF.

The chain is built from TRBV9 and TRBJ2-7, with 9 bases fitting TRBD2. CDR1 SGDLS and CDR2 YYNGEE come from the germline V gene. The CDR3 is made up of 15 amino acids. Trimming took 3 bases from V and 6 from J; bases not matched to a gene: 10. The CDR3 region has the DNA TGTGCCAGCAGCGCCGGGACTAGCTTTATCGGCGAGCAGTACTTC. Its translation: CASSAGTSFIGEQYF.

About this clonotype: One junction end does not reproduce the germline sequence, and a read error may be involved. The rearrangement joins TRBV7-6 to TRBJ2-2; 10 positions agree with TRBD2. Germline V gene lookup returns CDR1 SGHVS and CDR2 FNYEAQ. The CDR3 has 18 amino acids. The CDR3 is CASSLGASGGRFTGELFF. In DNA, the CDR3 is TGTGCCAGCAGCTTAGGGGCTAGCGGGGGTCGATTCACCGGGGAGCTATTTTTT.

The chain employs TRBV2 and TRBJ1-4, with no clear D. The CDR3 extends over 16 amino acids. Trimming pared 5 bases from V and 3 bases from J, leaving 16 bases between. The germline V gene encodes CDR1 SNHLY and CDR2 FYNNEI. The CDR3 DNA is TGTGCCAGCAGTATGGCTAAGACCAACCCTAATGAAAAACTGTTTTTT. This codes for CASSMAKTNPNEKLFF.

This clonotype was seen a few times. The chain recombines TRBV19 with TRBJ2-7, with TRBD2 as a possible D gene (6 bases). The CDR3 is 18 amino acids. The germline CDR1 and CDR2 sequences are LNHDA and SQIVND (reference sequence). The V end was cut by 4 bases, the J end by 2 bases, with 24 bases between. The CDR3 spells CASSRTFLGGAGAYEQYF. CDR3 DNA: TGTGCCAGTAGTAGGACTTTCCTTGGAGGGGCCGGGGCCTACGAGCAGTACTTC.

This clonotype has a handful of counts. The chain recombines TRBV6-6 with TRBJ2-7, with D perhaps matching TRBD2 (6 bases). This CDR3 has 12 residues. Germline values: CDR1 MNHNY, CDR2 SVGAGI (reference sequence). Between the trimmed V and J ends, which lost 8 bases and 3 bases, there was a span of 11 bases. The DNA of the CDR3 is TGTGCCAGCGGCGGGGCGAGCTACGAGCAGTACTTC. Translating gives CASGGASYEQYF.

The chain employs TRBV10-3 and TRBJ2-3; unclear D gene. CDR3 length equals 13 residues. Germline V gives CDR1 ENHRY, CDR2 SYGVKD. The germline V and J ends were trimmed by 5 bases and 4 bases, with 10 bases remaining between them. CDR3 in DNA: TGTGCCATCAGTAGGGTCAGCGCAGATACGCAGTATTTT. This translates into CAISRVSADTQYF.

The V and J genes are TRBV19 and TRBJ1-6; D remains unclear. The CDR3 covers 15 residues. Trimming stripped 11 bases from V and 3 bases from J, with 17 bases between. CDR1 and CDR2 (germline): LNHDA, SQIVND (reference sequence). In DNA, the CDR3 is TGTGCCTGGACCCAATCTAGGGTCTATAATTCACCCCTCCACTTT. This codes for CAWTQSRVYNSPLHF.

This chain uses TRBV5-1 with TRBJ1-6; 8 bases are shared with TRBD1. V shed 2 bases and J 5 bases; nucleotides not matched to a gene: 3. The CDR3 totals 15 residues. CDR1 is SGHRS and CDR2 is YFSETQ in the germline V gene. The CDR3 DNA reads as TGCGCCAGCAGCTTATCAGGGGGCGATAATTCACCCCTCCACTTT. It specifies CASSLSGGDNSPLHF.

The chain links TRBV19 to TRBJ1-2, with 7 bases matching TRBD1. The CDR3 contains 15 residues. Germline lookup yields CDR1 LNHDA and CDR2 SQIVND (reference sequence). Trimming cost V 4 bases and J 1 base; bases outside gene matches: 6. In nucleotides, the CDR3 is TGTGCCAGTAGTACCGGACAGGCGCTTAACTATGGCTACACCTTC. Its protein is CASSTGQALNYGYTF.

Concerning this clonotype itself: A much bigger clone sits one base away, suggesting this may be a read error. V is TRBV19 and J is TRBJ1-2, with D unresolved. The ends were cut back, 1 base at V and 5 bases at J, with 8 bases in the middle. This CDR3 contains 13 residues. Germline-derived CDR1 and CDR2 are LNHDA and SQIVND (reference sequence). The CDR3 here is CASSIVESYGYTF. CDR3 sequence (DNA): TGTGCCAGTAGTATAGTTGAGTCATATGGCTACACCTTC. The whole variable domain, filled in from reference TRBV19 and TRBJ1-2, reads DGGITQSPKYLFRKEGQNVTLSCEQNLNHDAMYWYRQDPGQGLRLIYYSQIVNDFQKGDIAEGYSVSREKKESFPLTVTSAQKNPTAFYLCASSIVESYGYTFGSGTRLTVV.

The chain joins TRBV19 to TRBJ2-1; D is undetermined. V was shortened by 4 bases and J by 2 bases, with 12 bases between the two germline ends. Germline CDR1 is LNHDA and CDR2 is SQIVND (reference sequence). This CDR3 contains 15 residues. The CDR3 bases are TGTGCCAGTAGTAATTCGGCAGAGGCCTACAATGAGCAGTTCTTC. This gives the protein CASSNSAEAYNEQFF. Using reference TRBV19 and TRBJ2-1 for the parts outside the CDR3, the full variable domain is DGGITQSPKYLFRKEGQNVTLSCEQNLNHDAMYWYRQDPGQGLRLIYYSQIVNDFQKGDIAEGYSVSREKKESFPLTVTSAQKNPTAFYLCASSNSAEAYNEQFFGPGTRLTVL.

The V call is TRBV20-1, the J call TRBJ2-1, with D unresolved. Trimming cost V 3 bases and J 9 bases, with 12 bases left between them. The germline gives CDR1 DFQATT, CDR2 SNEGSKA (reference sequence). The CDR3 is 12 residues long. This chain's CDR3 is CSASAQDVEQFF. The CDR3 DNA reads TGCAGTGCTAGTGCCCAGGATGTTGAGCAGTTCTTC.

The chain uses TRBV25-1 and TRBJ2-1; 8 bases fit TRBD2. The germline CDR1 and CDR2 sequences are MGHDK and SYGVNS. This CDR3 spans 16 amino acids. J was trimmed by 9 bases and V by 3 bases; bases with no gene match: 13. The CDR3 loop reads CASSDPAGGTVGEQFF. Here the CDR3 DNA reads TGTGCCAGCAGTGACCCTGCGGGAGGTACGGTAGGTGAGCAGTTCTTC.

The V call is TRBV11-1, the J call TRBJ1-2, with D possibly TRBD1 on 5 matching bases. With 7 bases removed from V and 4 bases from J, the gap between germline ends came to 19 bases. CDR3 length equals 15 residues. Germline lookup yields CDR1 SGHAT and CDR2 FQDESV (reference sequence). As DNA, the CDR3 is TGTGCCAGCATACTATCTGCCAGGGTCGGCTATGGCTACACCTTC. Amino acids: CASILSARVGYGYTF. The complete variable domain, with remaining parts taken from reference TRBV11-1 and TRBJ1-2, reads EAEVAQSPRYKITEKSQAVAFWCDPISGHATLYWYRQILGQGPELLVQFQDESVVDDSQLPKDRFSAERLKGVDSTLKIQPAELGDSAMYLCASILSARVGYGYTFGSGTRLTVV.